This T cell receptor beta chain comes out of a study of T cells after yellow fever vaccination. Study findings and constraints: Contamination by abundant bulk-population clonotypes could be present in FACS-sorted repertoires. Re-detected after boosting: most primary clones, about 95% of CD4 and 80% to 90% of CD8.

The CDR3 spans 14 residues. In germline, CDR1 is DFQATT, CDR2 SNEGSKA (reference sequence). It was through 5'RACE template switching that TCR cDNA was made, with a universal primer site and UMIs added. TCRdb processed the 5' RACE reads anew with MiXCR; each CDR3 protein has one entry. The profile shows around 590,000 distinct CDR3 sequences, roughly an eighth of them singletons. As for this clonotype: Its specificity is unknown. Mismatch with germline at one junction end may stem from a read error.

The sequence derives from a man aged 25-45 years who received the YFV17D yellow fever vaccine. The chain links TRBV20-1 to TRBJ2-6; D perhaps matches TRBD2 (5 bases). The starting material was PBMCs, obtained on the day of the yellow fever booster vaccination. In DNA, the CDR3 is TGCTGTGCTAGCCCCCAACCTGGGGCCAACGTCCTGACTTTC. Protein product: CCASPQPGANVLTF.